This TCR beta chain was found in a study of CD8+ T cells in alopecia areata. Using CD4, CD8alpha, NKG2D, NKG2ACE and other markers, pooled cutaneous lymph node cells were sorted. There are 15 residues in the CDR3. After removal of 3 bases from V and 4 bases from J, the junction contained 1 base not matched to a gene. Germline values: CDR1 MNHDT, CDR2 YYDKIL. This clone was seen a handful of times. Gene names and germline match the mouse. The read ends 4 residues shy of where the CDR3 ends; the end is completed using the germline J gene. Isolated RNA was reverse transcribed into cDNA used as the sequencing template. Some clones are missing from TCRdb's copy, which holds only in-frame ones; the method was immunoSEQ multiplex PCR. The sample yields 270,000 or so clones, without any singletons.

This TCR came from a C3H/HeJ mouse with alopecia areata. The strain's MHC type: H2-k. V and J are TRBV17 and TRBJ2-3, with 13 bases matching TRBD2. What was sequenced was CD4+ T cells sorted from a lymph node. The sequenced CDR3 bases are TGTGCTAGCAGTAGGGACTGGGGGGGCCCAGAA. It specifies CASSRDWGGPE. The full CDR3 sequence reads CASSRDWGGPETLYF.